This T cell receptor (beta chain) derives from a study of blood T cell repertoires in COVID-19. There are a few counts of this clone. How the authors handled the data: Cell counts per sample came from amplifying reference gene primers. Assay used: immunoSEQ multiplex PCR; TCRdb lists only in-frame clones, some missing. D and trimming come from the DNA, and the V and J calls and clone size come from that table. The table shows around 700,000 clones, with about 90% occurring only once. Germline-derived CDR1 and CDR2 are SNHLY and FYNNEI. V lost 3 bases, J lost 4 bases, and 6 bases stayed unmatched. The CDR3 has 16 residues.

The V call is TRBV2, the J call TRBJ1-4, with 9 bases aligning to TRBD1. The sample comprised peripheral blood. The clonotype originates from a woman aged 18-29 years with acute or convalescent COVID-19. CDR3: CASSDRRTGVNEKLFF. The CDR3 DNA follows: TGTGCCAGCAGTGACCGCCGGACAGGGGTTAATGAAAAACTGTTTTTT.